Shown below are 27 T cell receptor beta chains from a single sample sequenced in a study of regulatory T cells in long-lasting Graves disease. Time point denoted: newly diagnosed GD, antithyroid drugs for less than 3 months. The TCR library was made from RNA that had been extracted from PBMCs in TRIzol. Building of the TCR beta libraries involved iRepertoire HTBI primers and Arm-PCR of CDR3 regions. TCRdb reprocessed the multiplex PCR reads with MiXCR, giving one entry per CDR3 protein. The table has hundreds of thousands of distinct CDR3 sequences, approximately 15% seen once. This sample was also put to use in a study of T cells in Graves' hyperthyroidism and ophthalmopathy.

Sequenced here: peripheral blood mononuclear cells (PBMCs), sampled at new diagnosis, from a patient treated with antithyroid drugs. The receptors were sampled from a woman under 40 with Graves disease.

The rearrangement uses TRBV19 and TRBJ1-1; no firm D call. The germline V gene has CDR1 LNHDA and CDR2 SQIVND (reference sequence). The V and J ends lost 0 bases and 7 bases respectively, with 9 bases between them. The CDR3 has 13 residues. CDR3 residues: CASSIEPGNEAFF. CDR3 in DNA: TGTGCCAGTAGTATAGAGCCTGGGAATGAAGCTTTCTTT.

Many counts were recorded for this clonotype. The chain links TRBV7-9 to TRBJ1-6, with TRBD1 matching over 7 bases. Per the germline V gene, CDR1 is SEHNR and CDR2 is FQNEAQ (reference sequence). V lost 4 bases and J lost 8; bases outside the gene matches: 8. The CDR3 spans 15 residues. CDR3: CASSSGDRTHSPLHF. The CDR3 bases are TGTGCCAGCAGCTCAGGGGACAGAACTCATTCACCCCTCCACTTT.

This chain links TRBV6-1 with TRBJ2-7; 7 positions agree with TRBD1. This CDR3 has 15 residues. V shed 3 bases and J 1 base; nucleotides not matched to a gene: 6. CDR1 is MNHNS and CDR2 is SASEGT in the germline V gene. CDR3 region: CASSEAAGGSYEQYF. The DNA for the CDR3 is TGTGCCAGCAGTGAGGCGGCAGGGGGATCCTACGAGCAGTACTTC.

The genes are TRBV3-1 and TRBJ2-1, with TRBD2 identical over 12 bases. Per the germline V gene, CDR1 is LGHDT and CDR2 is YNNKEL (reference sequence). The V and J ends lost 1 base and 9 bases, in that order; junction bases with no gene match: 4. The CDR3 has 15 residues. The CDR3 protein is CASSQGLAGVTEQFF. The CDR3 coding sequence is TGTGCCAGCAGCCAAGGACTAGCGGGAGTAACTGAGCAGTTCTTC.

There are many counts of this clonotype. The chain uses TRBV27 and TRBJ2-5, with 12 bases aligning to TRBD2. CDR3 length equals 19 residues. Trimming at V came to 5 bases and at J to 2 bases, leaving 15 bases not matched to a gene. Germline V gene data show CDR1 as MNHEY and CDR2 as SMNVEV (reference sequence). CDR3 in DNA: TGTGCCAGCAGTCCACTCACAATTGGACTAGCGGGGTTACAAGAGACCCAGTACTTC. Translating gives CASSPLTIGLAGLQETQYF.

This clonotype has at least ten counts. The V call is TRBV29-1, the J call TRBJ2-1; the match to TRBD2 covers 10 bases. V shed 2 bases, J shed 4 bases, and the junction held 5 bases outside the gene matches. The CDR3 runs to 15 residues. The germline CDR1 and CDR2 sequences are SQVTM and ANQGSEA. The CDR3 DNA sequence: TGCAGCGTTGAATCGGGTAGCGGGAGGTACAATGAGCAGTTCTTC. Translation: CSVESGSGRYNEQFF.

This sequence joins TRBV28 and TRBJ2-5, with D possibly called TRBD1 or TRBD2 (5 bases each). The last part of the DNA fits TRBJ2-1 better; the J call may be wrong. Per the germline V gene, CDR1 is MDHEN and CDR2 is SYDVKM. The CDR3 is 15 amino acids. The CDR3 bases are TGTGCCAGCAGTATCTCCCGGGACGGTCAAGAGACCCAGTTCTTC. As protein: CASSISRDGQETQFF.

Points on this clonotype: A read error may account for a junction end that differs from germline. The J gene is TRBJ1-2, the V gene TRBV5-1; a weak D match, TRBD1 (6 bases). The germline V gene has CDR1 SGHRS and CDR2 YFSETQ. This CDR3 has 13 amino acids. The CDR3 here is CASRIQGKDGYTF. The DNA for the CDR3 is TGTGCCAGCAGAATCCAGGGGAAGGATGGCTACACCTTC.

The chain is built from TRBV20-1 and TRBJ2-7; 8 nucleotides agree with TRBD2. V trimming: 2 bases; J trimming: 0 bases; junction bases outside the gene matches: 6. The CDR3 extends over 15 amino acids. The V gene's germline CDR1 is DFQATT and CDR2 SNEGSKA (reference sequence). The CDR3 sequence: CSARYSGSRSYEQYF. The CDR3 nucleotides are TGCAGTGCTAGATACAGCGGGAGCCGCTCCTACGAGCAGTACTTC.

The rearrangement links TRBV6-2 or TRBV6-3 to TRBJ2-5; 7 bases fit TRBD1. Germline V CDR1 and CDR2: MNHEY, SVGEGT. With 5 bases clipped from V and 1 base from J, the junction kept 7 bases outside the gene matches. This CDR3 spans 15 amino acids. The CDR3 here is CASSRASGGQETQYF. The CDR3 DNA reads as TGTGCCAGCAGTCGTGCCTCAGGGGGCCAAGAGACCCAGTACTTC.

Details on this clonotype: Possible read error: a much larger clone is one base away. The V gene is TRBV3-1, the J gene TRBJ1-2; perhaps TRBD1 as D (5 bases). CDR3 length equals 12 residues. V was pared by 5 bases and J by 8 bases, with 12 bases between. Germline V gene lookup returns CDR1 LGHDT and CDR2 YNNKEL (reference sequence). In nucleotides, the CDR3 is TGTGCCAGCAGCTCGGGGGGTAAAGGCTACACCTTC. Protein product: CASSSGGKGYTF.

This clonotype has a count of ten or more. The chain uses TRBV9 and TRBJ1-2; 9 bases match TRBD1. V trimming: 3 bases; J trimming: 4 bases; junction bases outside the gene matches: 10. There are 16 residues in the CDR3. The germline V gene has CDR1 SGDLS and CDR2 YYNGEE. Written as DNA, the CDR3 is TGTGCCAGCAGCGCCCGGGACAGGGAAAGGACCTATGGCTACACCTTC. Translated: CASSARDRERTYGYTF.

There are a few counts of this clonotype. The CDR3 DNA is TGTGCCAGCAGCCAAGATCTAAGGGGGACTGAAGCTTTCTTT. Encoded protein: CASSQDLRGTEAFF. The V call is TRBV4-2, the J call TRBJ1-1; D is possibly TRBD1 (6 bases). Trimming pared 0 bases from V and 5 bases from J, leaving 10 bases between. Germline CDR1 and CDR2: LGHNA and YNFKEQ. This CDR3 has 14 amino acids.

This clonotype was recorded many times. The rearrangement uses TRBV6-1 and TRBJ2-7, with a tentative D call TRBD2 (6 bases). Trimming cost V 6 bases and J 1 base, with 16 bases left between them. The CDR3 spans 15 residues. Germline V CDR1 and CDR2: MNHNS, SASEGT. This CDR3 is CASRPGTQPSYEQYF. The CDR3 DNA is TGTGCCAGCAGACCCGGGACTCAACCTTCCTACGAGCAGTACTTC.

The gene calls are TRBV3-1 and TRBJ2-7; possible D gene TRBD1, 6 bases. CDR1 LGHDT and CDR2 YNNKEL come from the germline V gene (reference sequence). The CDR3 is 14 residues long. V was clipped by 5 bases and J by 6 bases, with 17 bases between them. DNA for the CDR3: TGTGCCAGCAGCTTACAGGGATCCCCGGGCGAGCAGTACTTC. This encodes CASSLQGSPGEQYF.

The chain joins TRBV18 to TRBJ2-2, with D tentatively TRBD2 (5 bases). Germline assignment: CDR1 KGHSH and CDR2 LQKENI. Trimming shortened V by 2 bases and J by 1 base, and 11 bases separated the two germline ends. CDR3 length: 16 amino acids. The CDR3 DNA is TGTGCCAGCTCACCATTAGCGTGGGGGAACACCGGGGAGCTGTTTTTT. It yields the protein CASSPLAWGNTGELFF. Full variable domain (outside the CDR3, taken from reference TRBV18 and TRBJ2-2): NAGVMQNPRHLVRRRGQEARLRCSPMKGHSHVYWYRQLPEEGLKFMVYLQKENIIDESGMPKERFSAEFPKEGPSILRIQQVVRGDSAAYFCASSPLAWGNTGELFFGEGSRLTVL.

This clonotype was detected many times. The gene calls are TRBV28 and TRBJ2-2; 10 bases agree with TRBD1. The CDR3 runs 17 residues. J was trimmed by 4 bases and V by 3 bases; bases with no gene match: 8. Germline lookup yields CDR1 MDHEN and CDR2 SYDVKM. This CDR3 reads CASSFPMGQGSTGELFF. The CDR3 DNA sequence: TGTGCCAGCAGTTTCCCGATGGGACAGGGGTCCACCGGGGAGCTGTTTTTT.

The chain is built from TRBV4-1 and TRBJ1-1; 10 bases agree with TRBD1. Unmatched junction bases numbered 9, after V lost 4 bases and J lost 1 base. Germline loops: CDR1 MGHRA, CDR2 YSYEKL. This CDR3 is built from 17 residues. The CDR3 region has the DNA TGCGCCAGCAGCCTCGCCGGGACAGGGGCGAGGAACACTGAAGCTTTCTTT. Residues: CASSLAGTGARNTEAFF.

This clonotype was detected many times. V gene TRBV28 combines with J gene TRBJ1-5; no definite D call. Germline CDR1 is MDHEN and CDR2 is SYDVKM. CDR3 length: 14 residues. V was trimmed by 10 bases and J by 0 bases, leaving 13 bases between them. CDR3 DNA sequence: TGTGCCACCCAGACTGTCTATAGCAATCAGCCCCAGCATTTT. This encodes CATQTVYSNQPQHF.

This clonotype was recorded many times. The chain is built from TRBV20-1 and TRBJ2-1; no reliable D call. The CDR3 contains 14 residues. The V end lost 6 bases, the J end lost 4 bases, and 16 bases lay between the germline ends. Germline loops: CDR1 DFQATT, CDR2 SNEGSKA (reference sequence). The CDR3, as DNA: TGCAGTGCGGTGAACCCTTTGGGGTACAATGAGCAGTTCTTC. This encodes CSAVNPLGYNEQFF.

The chain uses TRBV5-1 and TRBJ2-3, with TRBD1 identical over 8 bases. Germline loops: CDR1 SGHRS, CDR2 YFSETQ. This CDR3 has 15 amino acids. J lost 5 bases, V lost 5 bases, and 10 bases had no gene match. The CDR3, as DNA: TGCGCCAGCAGGGCCCAGGGGGCGCCAGGAGATACGCAGTATTTT. This encodes CASRAQGAPGDTQYF.

The J gene is TRBJ2-3, the V gene TRBV29-1; 7 bases match TRBD1. The V gene end was trimmed by 6 bases and the J gene end by 6 bases; junction bases not matched to a gene: 6. This CDR3 is 12 amino acids long. From germline, CDR1 is SQVTM and CDR2 ANQGSEA. The chain's CDR3 is CSVQGVGDTQYF. DNA of the CDR3: TGCAGCGTCCAGGGGGTTGGGGATACGCAGTATTTT.

V gene TRBV27 combines with J gene TRBJ2-7; D call uncertain. The V and J ends lost 5 bases and 0 bases respectively, with 14 bases between them. CDR1 and CDR2 (germline): MNHEY, SMNVEV (reference sequence). CDR3 size: 15 residues. This CDR3 is CASSRTTANSYEQYF. In nucleotides, the CDR3 is TGTGCCAGCAGTCGTACTACGGCAAACTCCTACGAGCAGTACTTC.

In its sample, this clonotype was seen a few times. The V and J genes are TRBV6-1 and TRBJ1-4; the D is unclear. The CDR3 has 16 amino acids. Trimming took 6 bases from V and 0 from J, leaving 14 bases between them. Looked up from germline, CDR1 is MNHNS and CDR2 is SASEGT. This CDR3 reads CASSRTAPATNEKLFF. The CDR3 coding sequence is TGTGCCAGCAGCAGGACGGCCCCTGCAACTAATGAAAAACTGTTTTTT.

This clonotype was seen at least ten times. The V call is TRBV6-1, the J call TRBJ2-1; 13 bases map to TRBD2. The V gene end was trimmed by 11 bases and the J gene end by 6 bases; junction bases not matched to a gene: 10. Germline values: CDR1 MNHNS, CDR2 SASEGT. This CDR3 has 15 amino acids. CDR3 nucleotides: TGTGCCGCACGAACCGGGACTAGCGGGACCAATGAGCAGTTCTTC. As protein: CAARTGTSGTNEQFF.

The V gene is TRBV3-1, the J gene TRBJ2-6; D is possibly TRBD1 (6 bases). V was cut by 4 bases and J by 0 bases, with 13 bases left in between. Germline V gene data show CDR1 as LGHDT and CDR2 as YNNKEL (reference sequence). The CDR3 consists of 17 residues. Here the CDR3 DNA reads TGTGCCAGCAGCCGCAGGGGTTTCAGCTCTGGGGCCAACGTCCTGACTTTC. The encoded protein is CASSRRGFSSGANVLTF. The full variable domain, rest sourced from reference TRBV3-1 and TRBJ2-6, is DTAVSQTPKYLVTQMGNDKSIKCEQNLGHDTMYWYKQDSKKFLKIMFSYNNKELIINETVPNRFSPKSPDKAHLNLHINSLELGDSAVYFCASSRRGFSSGANVLTFGAGSRLTVL.

This clonotype was seen at least ten times. V is TRBV28 and J is TRBJ1-4; 7 bases align to TRBD1. The J segment lost 0 bases and the V segment lost 1 base, leaving 8 bases of the junction unmatched. Germline loops: CDR1 MDHEN, CDR2 SYDVKM. This CDR3 contains 18 residues. This CDR3 reads CASSLSGTARATNEKLFF. The CDR3 DNA reads TGTGCCAGCAGTTTATCTGGGACAGCGCGGGCAACTAATGAAAAACTGTTTTTT.